This TCR beta chain was captured by sequencing in a study of a mutant IDH1 vaccine in newly diagnosed glioma. Clones were sequenced by immunoSEQ multiplex PCR, and TCRdb holds only the in-frame ones, with some missing. Here the sample spans under 150,000 clones, 90% being singletons. V was clipped by 0 bases and J by 4 bases; unmatched bases: 3. The CDR3 is made up of 16 amino acids. CDR1 and CDR2 (germline): MNHEY, SMNVEV (reference sequence). Time point: week 11, during vaccination. One vaccine dose held 300 ug of mutant IDH1 20-mer peptide and came with topical imiquimod. As to this clone: Its antigen is unidentified.

The chain joins TRBV27 to TRBJ2-1; 10 bases map to TRBD1. This TCR was recovered from a woman between 50 and 59 years old with glioma. The source was PBMCs, collected from a glioma patient whose treatment included an IDH1 peptide vaccine. The CDR3 loop reads CASSLSQDRGYNEQFF. CDR3 bases: TGTGCCAGCAGTTTATCGCAGGACAGGGGGTACAATGAGCAGTTCTTC.